This passage covers 3 T cell receptor beta chains from one sample sequenced in a study of blood T cell repertoires in COVID-19. Some clones are missing from TCRdb's copy, which holds only in-frame ones; the method was immunoSEQ multiplex PCR. The sample carries 30,000 to 35,000 clones, over 75% recorded once. Sequences were obtained from peripheral blood. The source is a man in his 60s with active COVID-19.

Comments on this clone: The conserved phenylalanine or tryptophan normally closing the CDR3 is absent here, so this likely arose from a read error. It is unclear where the CDR3 begins or ends on the DNA, so no DNA is shown, and the CDR3 is as TCRdb lists it. V is TRBV27 and J is TRBJ1-1; the table gives TRBD1 as D, unverified against the DNA. The CDR3 is 10 amino acids in total, end residues counted. From germline, CDR1 is MNHEY and CDR2 SMNVEV (reference sequence). The CDR3 here is CASSFLSGLV.

The V gene is TRBV5-4, the J gene TRBJ2-7; the D gene is possibly TRBD1 (6 bases). The CDR3 spans 14 residues. CDR1 SGHNT and CDR2 YYREEE come from the germline V gene (reference sequence). V shed 0 bases and J shed 5 bases, with 12 bases lying between them. The CDR3 sequence is CASSLDPGVDEQYF. In DNA, the CDR3 is TGTGCCAGCAGCTTGGATCCAGGGGTGGACGAGCAGTACTTC.

The gene calls are TRBV7-8 and TRBJ2-7; 9 bases align to TRBD1. V was clipped by 3 bases and J by 2 bases; unmatched bases: 5. The CDR3 is made up of 15 amino acids. Germline CDR1 and CDR2: SGHVS and FQNEAQ. The CDR3 nucleotides are TGTGCCAGCAGCTTCGGGACAGGGAGGACCTACGAGCAGTACTTC. This encodes CASSFGTGRTYEQYF.